The 10 T cell receptor beta chains below come from one sample, sequenced in a study of PD-L1 blockade in urothelial cancer. TCRdb's table, derived via immunoSEQ multiplex PCR, lists solely in-frame clones and lacks some. The sample records tens of thousands of clones, around 87% being singletons. The sequences come from PBMCs, collected around atezolizumab (anti-PD-L1) treatment. The receptors here all came from an older woman with urothelial cancer.

This clone appeared once. The CDR3 nucleotides are TGTGCCAGCAGCTTCACAGGGGGCATACTGAACACTGAAGCTTTCTTT. This codes for CASSFTGGILNTEAFF. The genes are TRBV7-2 and TRBJ1-1, with 9 bases that match TRBD1. Germline CDR1 and CDR2: SGHTA and FQGNSA. CDR3 length equals 16 residues. The ends lost 3 bases at V and 0 bases at J; junction bases unmatched: 5.

This clone was seen a few times. The J gene is TRBJ1-3, the V gene TRBV5-4, with unresolved D. Per germline, CDR1 SGHNT and CDR2 YYREEE (reference sequence). Trimming pared 0 bases from V and 0 bases from J, leaving 7 bases between. CDR3 length: 15 amino acids. CDR3 nucleotide sequence: TGTGCCAGCAGCTTGGACGGGAGCTCTGGAAACACCATATATTTT. Its translation: CASSLDGSSGNTIYF.

The chain couples TRBV21-1 to TRBJ2-1; the listed D gene, TRBD2, was not tested against the DNA. TRBV21-1 is given as a pseudogene. This CDR3 contains 15 residues. CDR3 region: CASSPKASGTNEQFF. CDR3 in DNA: TGTGCCAGCAGCCCCAAGGCTAGCGGGACTAATGAGCAGTTCTTC.

This chain links TRBV6-5 with TRBJ1-3; the match to TRBD1 covers 9 bases. With V trimmed by 4 bases and J by 0 bases, 4 bases remained unmatched. This CDR3 region has 16 residues. Germline V gene sequence: CDR1 MNHEY, CDR2 SVGAGI. This CDR3 is CASSLRDRVSGNTIYF. The DNA for the CDR3 is TGTGCCAGCAGTTTACGGGACAGGGTCTCTGGAAACACCATATATTTT.

Worth noting for this clone: One end of the junction is discordant with germline, which a read error may explain. CDR3 sequence reads: CASSIMGGTFPNGQFF. The CDR3 coding sequence is TGTGCCAGTAGTATAATGGGCGGGACGTTTCCTAATGGGCAGTTCTTC. The chain carries TRBV19 and TRBJ2-1; a weak D match, TRBD2 (6 bases). Germline V gene data show CDR1 as LNHDA and CDR2 as SQIVND (reference sequence). The CDR3 length is 16 residues. The variable domain in full, completed from reference TRBV19 and TRBJ2-1, reads DGGITQSPKYLFRKEGQNVTLSCEQNLNHDAMYWYRQDPGQGLRLIYYSQIVNDFQKGDIAEGYSVSREKKESFPLTVTSAQKNPTAFYLCASSIMGGTFPNGQFFGPGTRLTVL.

About this clone itself: The germline gene is not matched at one end of the junction; a read error may be the cause. The chain couples TRBV7-9 to TRBJ2-3; the D is unclear. Germline loops: CDR1 SEHNR, CDR2 FQNEAQ (reference sequence). This CDR3 contains 14 residues. CDR3 in DNA: TGCGCCAGCAGCCAAGATCGGTCGGGAGATACGCAGTATTTT. Protein sequence: CASSQDRSGDTQYF.

This chain links TRBV4-1 with TRBJ2-1; D unresolved. Germline assignment: CDR1 MGHRA and CDR2 YSYEKL. The V gene lost 0 bases and the J gene lost 1 base, with 10 bases spanning the gap. The CDR3 loop spans 16 amino acids. The CDR3 spells CASSQDEVASYNEQFF. For the CDR3, the DNA is TGCGCCAGCAGCCAAGACGAGGTAGCTTCCTACAATGAGCAGTTCTTC.

The chain uses TRBV5-6 and TRBJ2-3; 7 bases agree with TRBD2. J was trimmed by 2 bases and V by 0 bases; bases with no gene match: 9. The CDR3 covers 17 residues. Germline V gene lookup returns CDR1 SGHDT and CDR2 YYEEEE. The CDR3 loop reads CASSLASAGAATDTQYF. Here the CDR3 DNA reads TGTGCCAGCAGCTTGGCCAGTGCGGGAGCCGCCACAGATACGCAGTATTTT.

The V gene is TRBV5-1, the J gene TRBJ2-1, with 9 bases aligning to TRBD1. This CDR3 spans 18 amino acids. The J segment lost 2 bases and the V segment lost 4 bases, leaving 13 bases of the junction unmatched. In germline, CDR1 is SGHRS, CDR2 YFSETQ. The chain's CDR3 is CASSLSAPTGGPYNEQFF. CDR3 sequence (DNA): TGCGCCAGCAGCCTCTCGGCCCCGACAGGGGGTCCCTACAATGAGCAGTTCTTC.

The chain is built from TRBV6-1 and TRBJ1-3; 8 bases line up with TRBD1. CDR3 length equals 17 residues. Germline assignment: CDR1 MNHNS and CDR2 SASEGT. V lost 0 bases to trimming and J lost 0 bases; unmatched junction nucleotides: 4. CDR3 nucleotides: TGTGCCAGCAGTGAAGCGGGGACAGGTAACTCTGGAAACACCATATATTTT. Its protein product is CASSEAGTGNSGNTIYF.